Shown below are 32 T cell receptor beta chains from a single sample sequenced in a study of blood T cells in healthy people across ages. Primed by a sample-barcoded 5' primer and a J-beta primer mix, a second PCR proceeded for 7 to 11 cycles. MiXCR, run by TCRdb on the 5' RACE reads, gives a single entry per CDR3 protein. Of 650,000 to 1,000,000 distinct CDR3 sequences listed, roughly 34% are singletons. The sample taken for sequencing was blood. These receptor sequences come from a man aged 18 to 30 in good health.

This clonotype showed up many times. The V gene is TRBV5-1, the J gene TRBJ1-2, with 8 bases lining up with TRBD1. CDR3 length: 15 residues. Germline CDR1 and CDR2: SGHRS and YFSETQ. Trimming took 4 bases from V and 0 from J; bases not matched to a gene: 5. The CDR3 loop reads CASSARTGTNYGYTF. The CDR3, as DNA: TGCGCCAGCAGCGCCCGGACAGGGACTAACTATGGCTACACCTTC.

The chain recombines TRBV15 with TRBJ2-1; D gene unclear. The J call may be mistaken, given a closer DNA end match to TRBJ2-7. The germline V gene has CDR1 LNHNV and CDR2 YYDKDF (reference sequence). The CDR3 length is 18 residues. The CDR3 reads CATSRIGMDHPSYNEQYF. For the CDR3, the DNA is TGTGCCACCAGCAGGATCGGAATGGACCACCCTTCCTACAATGAGCAGTACTTC.

J is TRBJ1-1 and V is TRBV7-9; D ambiguous. V lost 2 bases to trimming and J lost 0 bases, with 7 bases between them. The germline CDR1 and CDR2 sequences are SEHNR and FQNEAQ (reference sequence). The CDR3 is made up of 14 amino acids. DNA for the CDR3: TGTGCCAGCAGCTTACTCACTATGAACACTGAAGCTTTCTTT. This codes for CASSLLTMNTEAFF.

This clonotype was picked up a small number of times. The V gene is TRBV3-1, the J gene TRBJ1-2; D remains ambiguous. Germline CDR1 LGHDT, CDR2 YNNKEL (reference sequence). This CDR3 spans 15 amino acids. V was cut by 0 bases and J by 4 bases, with 12 bases left in between. CDR3 nucleotide sequence: TGTGCCAGCAGCCAAGAATTAGGACCGGGCTATGGCTACACCTTC. As protein: CASSQELGPGYGYTF.

A few counts support this clonotype. The chain uses TRBV5-4 and TRBJ1-2; D might be TRBD1 (6 bases). The CDR3 consists of 12 residues. With 4 bases removed from V and 6 bases from J, the gap between germline ends came to 10 bases. From germline, CDR1 is SGHNT and CDR2 YYREEE (reference sequence). The CDR3, as DNA: TGTGCCAGCAGCCTAACAGGGAATGGCTACACCTTC. Encoded protein: CASSLTGNGYTF.

The chain joins TRBV5-6 to TRBJ2-5; TRBD1 agrees at 10 bases. Unmatched junction bases numbered 10, after V lost 6 bases and J lost 11 bases. CDR1 SGHDT and CDR2 YYEEEE come from the germline V gene. This CDR3 is built from 13 residues. The CDR3, as DNA: TGTGCCAGCACCAGGACAGGGGGAAATGAGCAGTACTTC. Translating gives CASTRTGGNEQYF.

The sample holds a few counts of this clonotype. The chain uses TRBV6-5 and TRBJ2-5, with 8 bases that match TRBD2. Judging by the DNA end, TRBJ2-7 fits better; the J call may be wrong. This CDR3 is built from 14 residues. The germline V gene has CDR1 MNHEY and CDR2 SVGAGI. This CDR3 is CASSYSNAGGEQYF. CDR3 DNA sequence: TGTGCCAGCAGTTACTCGAATGCGGGGGGCGAGCAGTACTTC.

This clonotype was observed a handful of times. This chain uses TRBV6-2 or TRBV6-3 with TRBJ2-7; D gene unclear. This CDR3 spans 16 amino acids. The germline V and J ends were trimmed by 0 bases and 0 bases, with 12 bases remaining between them. The germline CDR1 and CDR2 sequences are MNHEY and SVGEGT. The CDR3 nucleotides read TGTGCCAGCAGTTACTCGAGGCAGATCAACTCCTACGAGCAGTACTTC. It yields the protein CASSYSRQINSYEQYF.

For this clonotype: Given the absence of the conserved phenylalanine or tryptophan at the CDR3 end, a read error is likely. CDR3 protein: CASSLDPQGGGETQYL. The CDR3 nucleotides are TGCGCCAGCAGCTTAGACCCCCAAGGGGGCGGAGAGACCCAGTACCTC. The chain is built from TRBV5-1 and TRBJ2-5; the match to TRBD1 covers 7 bases. Losses at the gene ends were 2 bases for V and 4 bases for J; bases not matched to a gene: 11. Germline CDR1 is SGHRS and CDR2 is YFSETQ. There are 16 residues in the CDR3.

Only a few counts were recorded for this clonotype. The chain couples TRBV9 to TRBJ1-2; D not resolved. The germline gives CDR1 SGDLS, CDR2 YYNGEE. V lost 3 bases, J lost 5 bases, and 14 bases lay in between. The CDR3 sequence is 14 residues long. The CDR3 region has the DNA TGTGCCAGCAGCGCAGGATCCACTTTTTATGGCTACACCTTC. Protein sequence: CASSAGSTFYGYTF.

The V and J genes are TRBV20-1 and TRBJ2-1; D is uncertain. TRBJ2-7 matches the DNA end more closely, so the J call is doubtful. There are 15 residues in the CDR3. In germline, CDR1 is DFQATT, CDR2 SNEGSKA (reference sequence). The CDR3, as DNA: TGCAGTGCTACCACCGATTGGGGAACCTACAATGAGCAGTACTTC. Translating it yields CSATTDWGTYNEQYF.

This clonotype was detected a few times. The CDR3 DNA reads TGTGCCAGCAGTGATCGGGCGAATTCACCCCTCCACTTT. This codes for CASSDRANSPLHF. The V call is TRBV25-1, the J call TRBJ1-6; no reliable D call. V lost 3 bases and J 7 bases, leaving 7 bases between the germline ends. CDR1 is MGHDK, CDR2 SYGVNS, per germline. This CDR3 is built from 13 residues.

In its sample, this clonotype was seen many times. The genes are TRBV14 and TRBJ2-5; D call uncertain. Trimming shortened V by 1 base and J by 3 bases, and 12 bases separated the two germline ends. CDR1 and CDR2 (germline): SGHDN, FVKESK. CDR3 length equals 15 residues. The CDR3 protein is CASSQGSVWEETQYF. The CDR3 nucleotides read TGTGCCAGCAGCCAAGGGAGTGTCTGGGAAGAGACCCAGTACTTC.

This clonotype was seen more than once but under ten times. The chain uses TRBV7-2 and TRBJ1-4; no reliable D call. CDR1 is SGHTA and CDR2 is FQGNSA in the germline V gene. Trimming stripped 3 bases from V and 14 bases from J, with 13 bases between. The CDR3 length is 12 residues. In nucleotides, the CDR3 is TGTGCCAGCAGCTTGACACGGAACGTGCTGTTTTTT. Translated: CASSLTRNVLFF.

Note on this clonotype: This may come from a read error, since a much larger clone is one base off. CDR3 loop: CASSWGWQETQYF. For the CDR3, the DNA is TGTGCCAGCAGCTGGGGTTGGCAAGAGACCCAGTACTTC. This sequence joins TRBV5-6 and TRBJ2-5, with D uncertain. The germline gives CDR1 SGHDT, CDR2 YYEEEE. The CDR3 is 13 amino acids. The germline V and J ends were trimmed by 3 bases and 2 bases, with 8 bases remaining between them.

V gene TRBV20-1 combines with J gene TRBJ1-5; D possibly corresponds to TRBD1 (5 bases). The V end lost 3 bases, the J end lost 0 bases, and 9 bases lay between the germline ends. The CDR3 has 14 amino acids. CDR1 DFQATT and CDR2 SNEGSKA come from the germline V gene (reference sequence). The CDR3 sequence is CSASQGPSNQPQHF. Written as DNA, the CDR3 is TGCAGTGCTAGTCAGGGACCTAGCAATCAGCCCCAGCATTTT.

This clonotype was seen more than once but under ten times. The J gene is TRBJ2-1, the V gene TRBV6-2 or TRBV6-3; TRBD1 is a possible D gene (6 bases). The CDR3 consists of 15 residues. The ends were cut back, 7 bases at V and 8 bases at J, with 21 bases in the middle. In germline, CDR1 is MNHEY, CDR2 SVGEGT. DNA of the CDR3: TGTGCCAGCACCAGGGGTCAAGACTCCTTAGATGAGCAGTTCTTC. It specifies CASTRGQDSLDEQFF.

This clonotype appeared a few times. This chain uses TRBV11-2 with TRBJ1-6; D uncertain. The CDR3 extends over 16 amino acids. In germline, CDR1 is SGHAT, CDR2 FQNNGV. Trimming left V 2 bases short and J 9 bases short, with 17 bases between. The CDR3 reads CASSLLGLSNTSPLHF. The DNA for the CDR3 is TGTGCCAGCAGCTTACTAGGACTGAGTAATACTTCACCCCTCCACTTT.

CDR3 loop: CASSQSGGGPYTEAFF. The CDR3 nucleotides are TGTGCCAGCAGCCAATCTGGGGGAGGGCCTTACACTGAAGCTTTCTTT. The rearrangement joins TRBV3-1 to TRBJ1-1; maybe TRBD1 (5 bases). Looked up from germline, CDR1 is LGHDT and CDR2 is YNNKEL (reference sequence). The CDR3 is made up of 16 amino acids. Trimming cost V 2 bases and J 3 bases, with 16 bases left between them.

This clonotype was recorded a few times. Since a much larger clone is just one base distant, this may be a read error. The V call is TRBV20-1, the J call TRBJ2-7; no clear D. Germline V lookup: CDR1 DFQATT, CDR2 SNEGSKA (reference sequence). The CDR3 loop spans 13 amino acids. Written as DNA, the CDR3 is TGCAGTGCTAGAGGGGAAAGAGAGTACGGGCAGTACTTC. It yields the protein CSARGEREYGQYF.

About this clonotype: Germline is not matched at one junction end, which may reflect a read error. V usage is TRBV3-1 and J usage is TRBJ2-5; no firm D call. CDR3 length: 14 residues. Looked up from germline, CDR1 is LGHDT and CDR2 is YNNKEL (reference sequence). The CDR3 DNA is TGTACCAGCAGCCAAACTTCATACGCGGAGACCCAGTACTTC. This gives the protein CTSSQTSYAETQYF.

This chain joins TRBV12-3 or TRBV12-4 and TRBJ1-1; D is uncertain. Trimming left V 3 bases short and J 4 bases short, with 6 bases between. The CDR3 totals 12 residues. The CDR3 nucleotides read TGTGCCAGCAGTTTTAGGTTCACTGAAGCTTTCTTT. Amino acids: CASSFRFTEAFF.

In its sample, this clonotype was seen many times. The chain has TRBV7-9 and TRBJ1-5; D is unclear. The germline CDR1 and CDR2 sequences are SEHNR and FQNEAQ (reference sequence). V lost 5 bases and J 3 bases, leaving 11 bases between the germline ends. CDR3 length equals 14 residues. DNA for the CDR3: TGTGCCAGCAGCCCCCCGGGTTTCAATCAGCCCCAGCATTTT. This codes for CASSPPGFNQPQHF.

The chain recombines TRBV5-6 with TRBJ2-5, with no clear D. Near its end, the DNA agrees better with TRBJ2-1, so the J call may be wrong. CDR1 is SGHDT and CDR2 is YYEEEE in the germline V gene. CDR3 size: 15 residues. In DNA form, the CDR3 reads TGTGCCAGCAGCGCAGAGAAGGCCCCACAAGAGACCCAGTTCTTC. Encoded protein: CASSAEKAPQETQFF.

This clonotype was recorded a few times. The chain is built from TRBV11-2 and TRBJ2-1; 9 nucleotides match TRBD2. This CDR3 has 14 amino acids. V dropped 5 bases and J dropped 9; count of bases not matched to a gene: 8. CDR1 and CDR2 (germline): SGHAT, FQNNGV. The CDR3 reads CASSVAGAPSEQFF. CDR3 bases: TGTGCCAGCAGCGTAGCGGGGGCGCCGAGTGAGCAGTTCTTC.

This clonotype came up many times. This chain connects TRBV4-3 to TRBJ2-7, with no clear D. CDR1 LGHNA and CDR2 YSLEER come from the germline V gene. The CDR3 totals 18 residues. The V gene lost 0 bases and the J gene lost 0 bases, with 18 bases spanning the gap. The CDR3 protein is CASSQDSPYVGISYEQYF. The CDR3 DNA reads as TGCGCCAGCAGCCAAGATTCGCCATACGTCGGTATCTCCTACGAGCAGTACTTC.

The V and J genes are TRBV3-1 and TRBJ2-3; possibly TRBD2 for D (6 bases). Trimming removed 0 bases from V and 4 bases from J, with 14 bases in between. The CDR3 length is 16 residues. Germline lookup yields CDR1 LGHDT and CDR2 YNNKEL (reference sequence). In DNA form, the CDR3 reads TGTGCCAGCAGCCAAGATCGACTAGTTGGGGCAGATACGCAGTATTTT. It yields the protein CASSQDRLVGADTQYF.

The chain links TRBV2 to TRBJ1-2; D not certain. This CDR3 region has 14 residues. CDR1 is SNHLY and CDR2 is FYNNEI in the germline V gene. The V and J ends lost 6 bases and 4 bases respectively, with 15 bases between them. CDR3 DNA sequence: TGTGCCAGCAGCGGAAGAGACGTAATCTATGGCTACACCTTC. The encoded protein is CASSGRDVIYGYTF. The whole variable domain, filled in from reference TRBV2 and TRBJ1-2, reads EPEVTQTPSHQVTQMGQEVILRCVPISNHLYFYWYRQILGQKVEFLVSFYNNEISEKSEIFDDQFSVERPDGSNFTLKIRSTKLEDSAMYFCASSGRDVIYGYTFGSGTRLTVV.

This clonotype showed up many times. The chain combines TRBV10-3 with TRBJ2-3, with 14 bases fitting TRBD2. CDR1 is ENHRY and CDR2 is SYGVKD in the germline V gene. The CDR3 covers 16 residues. J was trimmed by 5 bases and V by 6 bases; bases with no gene match: 7. CDR3 DNA: TGTGCCATCAGCGCCGGGACTAGCGGGGGTGGAGATACGCAGTATTTT. It is translated as CAISAGTSGGGDTQYF.

This clonotype was seen a handful of times. The chain combines TRBV12-3 or TRBV12-4 with TRBJ2-5; 7 bases are a match to TRBD2. The V gene end was trimmed by 1 base and the J gene end by 0 bases; junction bases not matched to a gene: 11. The CDR3 contains 18 residues. This CDR3 is CASSLEGWLADYQETQYF. The DNA for the CDR3 is TGTGCCAGCAGTTTAGAGGGGTGGCTAGCGGACTACCAAGAGACCCAGTACTTC.

This clonotype was counted ten times or more. The gene calls are TRBV10-3 and TRBJ2-3; TRBD1 aligns across 8 bases. J lost 5 bases, V lost 11 bases, and 9 bases had no gene match. Per germline, CDR1 ENHRY and CDR2 SYGVKD. This CDR3 has 13 residues. CDR3 amino acids: CALRPQGEDTQYF. CDR3 nucleotides: TGTGCCCTCCGACCACAGGGGGAAGATACGCAGTATTTT.

The V call is TRBV4-3, the J call TRBJ2-3; 12 nucleotides match TRBD1. Germline V gene data show CDR1 as LGHNA and CDR2 as YSLEER. The CDR3 length is 18 residues. The trim removed 0 bases at V and 3 bases at J, leaving 7 bases unmatched. The CDR3 loop reads CASSQDWGQGASTDTQYF. In nucleotides, the CDR3 is TGCGCCAGCAGCCAAGATTGGGGACAGGGGGCATCGACAGATACGCAGTATTTT.